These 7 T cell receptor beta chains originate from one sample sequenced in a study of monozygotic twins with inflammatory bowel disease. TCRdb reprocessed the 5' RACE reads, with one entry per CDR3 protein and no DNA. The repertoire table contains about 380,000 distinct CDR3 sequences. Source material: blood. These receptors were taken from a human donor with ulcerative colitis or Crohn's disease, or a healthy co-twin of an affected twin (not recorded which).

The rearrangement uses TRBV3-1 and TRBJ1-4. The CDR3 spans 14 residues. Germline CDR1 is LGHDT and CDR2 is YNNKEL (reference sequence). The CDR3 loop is CASSLRVTNEKLFF.

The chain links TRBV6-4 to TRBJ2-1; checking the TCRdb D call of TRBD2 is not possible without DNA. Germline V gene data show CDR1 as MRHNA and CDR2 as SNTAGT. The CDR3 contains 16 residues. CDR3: CASSWTSGLLTNEQFF.

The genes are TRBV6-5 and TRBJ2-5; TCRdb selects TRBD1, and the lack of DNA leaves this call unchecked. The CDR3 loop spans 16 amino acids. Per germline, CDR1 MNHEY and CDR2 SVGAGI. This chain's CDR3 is CASSYYGTGGTETQYF.

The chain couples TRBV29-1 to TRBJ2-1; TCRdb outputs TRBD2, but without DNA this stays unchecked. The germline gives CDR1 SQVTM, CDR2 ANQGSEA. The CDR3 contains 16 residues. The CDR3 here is CSVDPLAARVDNEQFF.

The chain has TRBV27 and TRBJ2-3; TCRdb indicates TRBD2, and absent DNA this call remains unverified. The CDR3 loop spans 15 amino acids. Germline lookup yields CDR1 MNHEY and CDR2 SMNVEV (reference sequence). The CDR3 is CASGRRTINTDTQYF.

CDR3 protein: CASSSQGRETEAFF. The gene calls are TRBV5-1 and TRBJ1-1. This CDR3 region has 14 residues. Germline-derived CDR1 and CDR2 are SGHRS and YFSETQ.

The CDR3 here is CSVEDNYNEQFF. This rearrangement joins TRBV29-1 to TRBJ2-1. The length of the CDR3 is 12 residues. In germline, CDR1 is SQVTM, CDR2 ANQGSEA.